A selection of T cell receptor beta chains follows, all from one sample in a study of T cells after yellow fever vaccination. Using its own MiXCR run on the 5' RACE reads, TCRdb lists one record per CDR3 protein. The sample has 300,000 or so distinct CDR3 sequences, 8.5% to 10% seen once; the top ten hold about 3%. Specimen: CD4+ T cells sorted from PBMCs, collected 5 days after the yellow fever booster vaccination. Every receptor here comes from a man in his late teens or twenties who received the YFV17D yellow fever vaccine. CDR3s include the opening cysteine and the closing phenylalanine or tryptophan. D genes are given only for firm matches. Size tells how often a clone was seen (once, few, many) or the class of an expanded clone, and some rows leave it out.

D	V	J	size	CDR3	DNA
TRBD2	TRBV19	TRBJ2-1	NA	CASSPPGTSGDNEQFF	TGTGCCAGCAGTCCGCCCGGGACTAGCGGGGACAATGAGCAGTTCTTC
NA	TRBV7-3	TRBJ2-3	NA	CASSGAPNGDTQYF	TGTGCCAGCTCCGGGGCTCCAAACGGGGATACGCAGTATTTT
NA	TRBV10-3	TRBJ1-1	NA	CAIREDTEAFF	TGTGCCATCAGGGAGGACACTGAAGCTTTCTTT
TRBD1	TRBV7-2	TRBJ2-3	few	CASSLDRGLDTQYF	TGTGCCAGCAGCTTAGACAGGGGATTGGATACGCAGTATTTT
NA	TRBV5-1	TRBJ2-1	few	CASSLTGLALDEQFF	TGCGCCAGCAGCTTGACGGGTCTAGCTTTGGATGAGCAGTTCTTC
TRBD1	TRBV5-1	TRBJ1-1	NA	CASSSGQVDTEAFF	TGCGCCAGCAGCTCGGGACAGGTAGACACTGAAGCTTTCTTT
NA	TRBV7-2	TRBJ1-4	NA	CASSLWGSDEKLFF	TGTGCCAGCAGCTTATGGGGGTCTGACGAAAAACTGTTTTTT
NA	TRBV7-2	TRBJ2-4	many	CASSLVWQGTNIQYF	TGTGCCAGCAGCTTAGTATGGCAGGGGACCAACATTCAGTACTTC
NA	TRBV5-1	TRBJ2-5	few	CASSLGGLPSQYF	TGCGCCAGCAGCTTGGGGGGGCTCCCGTCCCAGTACTTC
NA	TRBV4-1	TRBJ1-1	few	CASSQDGTGRMNTEAFF	TGCGCCAGCAGCCAAGATGGAACAGGGAGAATGAACACTGAAGCTTTCTTT
TRBD2	TRBV11-1	TRBJ2-3	few	CASSSSGYTDTQYF	TGTGCCAGCAGCTCTAGCGGGTACACAGATACGCAGTATTTT
TRBD2	TRBV5-6	TRBJ2-3	few	CASSAGLVGTDTQYF	TGTGCCAGCAGCGCGGGACTAGTGGGGACAGATACGCAGTATTTT
TRBD1	TRBV30	TRBJ2-7	NA	CAWGLWDRDYEQYF	TGTGCCTGGGGTTTGTGGGACAGGGACTACGAGCAGTACTTC
NA	TRBV7-9	TRBJ2-5	NA	CASSLDGTPEQYF	TGTGCCAGCAGCTTAGATGGGACCCCTGAACAGTACTTC
TRBD2	TRBV6-2/TRBV6-3	TRBJ2-5	NA	CASSSAGIGTQYF	TGTGCCAGCAGTTCAGCGGGGATCGGGACCCAGTACTTC
NA	TRBV5-1	TRBJ2-3	medium-sized	CASSFGTLKADTQYF	TGCGCCAGCAGCTTCGGGACTCTTAAGGCAGATACGCAGTATTTT
NA	TRBV5-1	TRBJ2-3	NA	CASSGGGGASTDTQYF	TGCGCCAGCAGCGGGGGTGGAGGAGCTAGCACAGATACGCAGTATTTT
NA	TRBV10-3	TRBJ1-3	NA	CAISESGAVSGNTIYF	TGTGCCATCAGTGAGTCAGGGGCCGTCTCTGGAAACACCATATATTTT
NA	TRBV5-1	TRBJ1-5	NA	CASSLEPGPGQPQHF	TGCGCCAGCAGCTTGGAGCCAGGGCCTGGTCAGCCCCAGCATTTT
TRBD2	TRBV15	TRBJ2-7	few	CATSRDLDGLVPYEQYF	TGTGCCACCAGCAGAGATCTGGACGGACTAGTTCCCTACGAGCAGTACTTC
TRBD1	TRBV5-3	TRBJ1-4	NA	CARSLLRADRDNEKLFF	TGTGCCAGAAGCTTGCTTAGGGCCGACAGGGATAATGAAAAACTGTTTTTT
NA	TRBV6-2/TRBV6-3	TRBJ2-1	few	CASSPGGAAEQFF	TGTGCCAGCAGTCCGGGTGGGGCCGCTGAGCAGTTCTTC
TRBD1	TRBV7-6	TRBJ2-3	NA	CASSLEGDRGSDTQYF	TGTGCCAGCAGCTTAGAAGGGGACAGGGGTTCAGATACGCAGTATTTT
NA	TRBV11-2	TRBJ2-1	many	CASRLTGYNEQFF	TGTGCCAGCAGACTCACTGGGTACAATGAGCAGTTCTTC
NA	TRBV7-8	TRBJ1-5	few	CASSTRGGNQPQHF	TGTGCCAGCAGCACCCGGGGAGGAAATCAGCCCCAGCATTTT
TRBD1	TRBV15	TRBJ2-2	few	CATSRVRGQGATGELFF	TGTGCCACCAGCAGAGTTAGAGGTCAGGGGGCCACCGGGGAGCTGTTTTTT
NA	TRBV6-6	TRBJ2-2	few	CASSYGGSAGELFF	TGTGCCAGCAGTTACGGGGGGTCTGCCGGGGAGCTGTTTTTT
NA	TRBV18	TRBJ2-1	many	CASSPPGSQLYNEQFF	TGTGCCAGCTCACCGCCCGGGTCGCAGCTTTACAATGAGCAGTTCTTC
TRBD2	TRBV7-2	TRBJ2-5	many	CASSTPRRGTSPETQYF	TGTGCCAGCAGCACCCCTAGAAGGGGGACTAGCCCAGAGACCCAGTACTTC
NA	TRBV5-1	TRBJ1-5	few	CASSLVRGDGSQPQHF	TGCGCCAGCAGCTTGGTGAGGGGGGACGGTAGTCAGCCCCAGCATTTT
NA	TRBV12-3/TRBV12-4	TRBJ2-2	NA	CASTLDGFGGELFF	TGTGCCAGCACCCTGGACGGTTTTGGTGGGGAGCTGTTTTTT
TRBD2	TRBV28	TRBJ2-3	many	CASSHQRGSTDTQYF	TGTGCCAGCAGCCACCAGCGGGGGAGCACAGATACGCAGTATTTT
NA	TRBV5-5	TRBJ2-1	many	CASRTFSSYNEQFF	TGTGCCAGCAGGACCTTCAGCTCCTACAATGAGCAGTTCTTC
TRBD2	TRBV20-1	TRBJ2-5	many	CSARDSSGASWRETQYF	TGCAGTGCTAGAGATTCTAGCGGGGCCTCGTGGAGGGAGACCCAGTACTTC
NA	TRBV12-3/TRBV12-4	TRBJ2-6	NA	CASSSGTSGANVLTF	TGTGCCAGCAGTTCTGGGACCTCTGGGGCCAACGTCCTGACTTTC
TRBD1	TRBV2	TRBJ1-6	NA	CASGWTGGSYNSPLHF	TGTGCCAGCGGATGGACAGGGGGCTCCTATAATTCACCCCTCCACTTT
NA	TRBV7-2	TRBJ2-5	NA	CASSLAEGETQYF	TGTGCCAGCAGCTTAGCGGAGGGGGAGACCCAGTACTTC